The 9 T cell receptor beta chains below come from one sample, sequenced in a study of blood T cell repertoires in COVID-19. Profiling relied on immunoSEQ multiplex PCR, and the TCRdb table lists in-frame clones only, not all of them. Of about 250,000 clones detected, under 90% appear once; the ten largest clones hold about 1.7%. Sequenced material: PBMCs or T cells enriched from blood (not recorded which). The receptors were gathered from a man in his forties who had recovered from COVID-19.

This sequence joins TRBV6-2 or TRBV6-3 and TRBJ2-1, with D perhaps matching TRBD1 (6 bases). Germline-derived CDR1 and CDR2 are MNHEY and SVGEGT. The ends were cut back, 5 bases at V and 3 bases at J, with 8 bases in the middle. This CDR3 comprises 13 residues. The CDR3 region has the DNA TGTGCCAGCAGTCAAGGGGGCTACAATGAGCAGTTCTTC. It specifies CASSQGGYNEQFF.

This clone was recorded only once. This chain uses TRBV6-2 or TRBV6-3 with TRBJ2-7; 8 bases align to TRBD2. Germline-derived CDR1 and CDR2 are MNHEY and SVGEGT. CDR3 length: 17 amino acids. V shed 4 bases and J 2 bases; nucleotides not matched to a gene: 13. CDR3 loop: CASSSTSPGGLTYEQYF. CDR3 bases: TGTGCCAGCAGTTCTACTTCCCCGGGAGGGTTGACCTACGAGCAGTACTTC.

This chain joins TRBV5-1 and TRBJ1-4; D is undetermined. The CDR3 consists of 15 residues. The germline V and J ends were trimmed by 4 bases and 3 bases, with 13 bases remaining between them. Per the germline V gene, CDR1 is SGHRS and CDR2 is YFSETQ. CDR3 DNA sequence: TGCGCCAGCAGCCCGACCGACACTGCTAATGAAAAACTGTTTTTT. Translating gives CASSPTDTANEKLFF.

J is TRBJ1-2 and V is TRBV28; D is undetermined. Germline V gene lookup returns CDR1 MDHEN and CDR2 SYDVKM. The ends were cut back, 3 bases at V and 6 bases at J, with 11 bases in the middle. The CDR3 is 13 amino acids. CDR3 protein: CASSLRGRDGYTF. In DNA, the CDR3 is TGTGCCAGCAGTTTGAGAGGGCGGGATGGCTACACCTTC.

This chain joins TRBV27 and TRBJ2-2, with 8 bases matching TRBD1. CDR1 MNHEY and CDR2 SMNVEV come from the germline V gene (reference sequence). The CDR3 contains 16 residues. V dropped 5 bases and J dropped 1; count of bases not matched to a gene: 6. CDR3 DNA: TGTGCCAGCAGTAAAAATACAGGGGGGAACACCGGGGAGCTGTTTTTT. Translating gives CASSKNTGGNTGELFF.

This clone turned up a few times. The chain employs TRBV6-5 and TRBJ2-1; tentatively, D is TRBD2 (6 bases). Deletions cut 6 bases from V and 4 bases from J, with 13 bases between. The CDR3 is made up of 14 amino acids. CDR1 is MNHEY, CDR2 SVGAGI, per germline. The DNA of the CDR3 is TGTGCCAGCAGACCCCGTAGCGGATACAATGAGCAGTTCTTC. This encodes CASRPRSGYNEQFF.

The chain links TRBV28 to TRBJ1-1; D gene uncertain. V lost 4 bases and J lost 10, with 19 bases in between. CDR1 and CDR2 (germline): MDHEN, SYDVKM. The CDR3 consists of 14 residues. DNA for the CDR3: TGTGCCAGCAGTTCCTCGGACGGGGTGGTGGCAGCTTTCTTT. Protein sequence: CASSSSDGVVAAFF.

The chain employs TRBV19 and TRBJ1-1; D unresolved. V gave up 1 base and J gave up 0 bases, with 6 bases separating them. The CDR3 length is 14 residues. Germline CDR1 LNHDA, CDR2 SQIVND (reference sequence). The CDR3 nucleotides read TGTGCCAGTAGTATAGCCCGGTTGAACACTGAAGCTTTCTTT. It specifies CASSIARLNTEAFF. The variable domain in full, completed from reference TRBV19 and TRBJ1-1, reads DGGITQSPKYLFRKEGQNVTLSCEQNLNHDAMYWYRQDPGQGLRLIYYSQIVNDFQKGDIAEGYSVSREKKESFPLTVTSAQKNPTAFYLCASSIARLNTEAFFGQGTRLTVV.

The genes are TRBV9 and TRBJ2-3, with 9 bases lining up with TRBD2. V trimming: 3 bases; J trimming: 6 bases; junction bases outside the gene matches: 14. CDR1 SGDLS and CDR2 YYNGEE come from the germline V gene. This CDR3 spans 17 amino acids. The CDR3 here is CASSEEGLAAPRDTQYF. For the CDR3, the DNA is TGTGCCAGCAGCGAGGAGGGACTAGCCGCCCCTCGGGATACGCAGTATTTT.